One and the same sample provided the 16 T cell receptor beta chains below, sequenced in a study of T cell responses to AZD1222 COVID-19 vaccine. The protocol was immunoSEQ multiplex PCR, while the TCRdb copy is restricted to in-frame clones and leaves out a portion. This sample has some 82,000 clones, with around 89% found just once. The source material was peripheral blood, sampled on day 0 of AZD1222 vaccination. The receptors here all came from an adult in good health.

The chain links TRBV19 to TRBJ2-3; D is unresolved. The V and J ends lost 4 bases and 5 bases respectively, with 16 bases between them. The CDR3 has 15 residues. CDR1 LNHDA and CDR2 SQIVND come from the germline V gene (reference sequence). CDR3: CASSRMTSNGDTQYF. CDR3 DNA: TGTGCCAGTAGTAGGATGACGTCGAACGGAGATACGCAGTATTTT.

V gene TRBV19 combines with J gene TRBJ1-2; no clear D. This CDR3 region has 13 residues. The germline gives CDR1 LNHDA, CDR2 SQIVND (reference sequence). V gave up 9 bases and J gave up 3 bases, with 14 bases separating them. The CDR3 reads CASQEERYYGYTF. The CDR3 DNA reads as TGTGCCAGCCAGGAGGAGCGCTACTATGGCTACACCTTC.

The V call is TRBV6-5, the J call TRBJ2-7; 8 bases match TRBD1. CDR1 is MNHEY, CDR2 SVGAGI, per germline. The CDR3 loop spans 14 amino acids. The V segment lost 5 bases and the J segment 2 bases; nucleotides outside the gene matches: 5. CDR3 loop: CASSTGQGPYEQYF. DNA of the CDR3: TGTGCCAGCAGTACAGGACAGGGCCCCTACGAGCAGTACTTC.

The gene calls are TRBV7-9 and TRBJ2-7; D gene unclear. Trimming pared 1 base from V and 3 bases from J, leaving 7 bases between. CDR1 and CDR2 from the germline V gene are SEHNR and FQNEAQ (reference sequence). This CDR3 contains 13 residues. The CDR3 region has the DNA TGTGCCAGCAGCTTAGATCCGGGCTACGAGCAGTACTTC. Residues: CASSLDPGYEQYF.

The J gene is TRBJ1-1, the V gene TRBV19, with D unresolved. Germline V gene lookup returns CDR1 LNHDA and CDR2 SQIVND (reference sequence). The ends were cut back, 3 bases at V and 0 bases at J, with 5 bases in the middle. CDR3 size: 13 residues. The CDR3 reads CASSIRMNTEAFF. The CDR3 coding sequence is TGTGCCAGTAGTATCAGAATGAACACTGAAGCTTTCTTT.

This clone was seen only a few times. The chain couples TRBV9 to TRBJ2-2, with D perhaps assigned TRBD1 or TRBD2 (5 bases each). CDR1 is SGDLS, CDR2 YYNGEE, per germline. V was clipped by 0 bases and J by 0 bases, with 15 bases between them. This CDR3 has 18 residues. The CDR3 nucleotides read TGTGCCAGCAGCGTAGGGTGGGGGATTTCCTCGAACACCGGGGAGCTGTTTTTT. Amino acid sequence: CASSVGWGISSNTGELFF.

The chain couples TRBV25-1 to TRBJ1-1; 7 positions match TRBD1. CDR3 length: 15 amino acids. The V segment lost 3 bases and the J segment 2 bases; nucleotides outside the gene matches: 6. Germline V gene sequence: CDR1 MGHDK, CDR2 SYGVNS. CDR3 protein: CASSEHRGPNTEAFF. CDR3 nucleotide sequence: TGTGCCAGCAGTGAGCACAGGGGACCCAACACTGAAGCTTTCTTT.

This clone was seen just once. The genes are TRBV12-3 or TRBV12-4 and TRBJ1-6, with TRBD1 identical over 7 bases. With V trimmed by 6 bases and J by 10 bases, 6 bases remained unmatched. CDR3 length: 13 residues. The CDR3 is CASSPGTVSPLHF. The CDR3 coding sequence is TGTGCCAGCAGCCCTGGGACAGTATCACCCCTCCACTTT.

The rearrangement uses TRBV7-2 and TRBJ1-2; TRBD1 agrees at 8 bases. Germline loops: CDR1 SGHTA, CDR2 FQGNSA. CDR3 length: 14 residues. The trim removed 1 base at V and 8 bases at J, leaving 6 bases unmatched. The CDR3 DNA is TGTGCCAGCAGCTTAGTAGGACAGGGTCGAGGCTACACCTTC. This gives the protein CASSLVGQGRGYTF.

The rearrangement uses TRBV27 and TRBJ2-7; 7 nucleotides agree with TRBD1. Germline lookup yields CDR1 MNHEY and CDR2 SMNVEV (reference sequence). V dropped 2 bases and J dropped 4; count of bases not matched to a gene: 11. The CDR3 covers 16 residues. The CDR3, as DNA: TGTGCCAGCAGTTTACAGACAGGGAGTGTTTTTTACGAGCAGTACTTC. As protein: CASSLQTGSVFYEQYF.

This clone was seen just once. This chain links TRBV6-5 with TRBJ1-1; 8 nucleotides agree with TRBD1. The length of the CDR3 is 13 residues. After removal of 8 bases from V and 1 base from J, the junction contained 3 bases not matched to a gene. The germline CDR1 and CDR2 sequences are MNHEY and SVGAGI. In DNA, the CDR3 is TGTGCCAGCGACAGGGGCCAGAACACTGAAGCTTTCTTT. It yields the protein CASDRGQNTEAFF.

The chain couples TRBV10-2 to TRBJ2-1; D is ambiguous. Germline-derived CDR1 and CDR2 are WSHSY and SAAADI. Trimming removed 7 bases from V and 7 bases from J, with 11 bases in between. The CDR3 loop spans 12 amino acids. CDR3 in amino acids: CASNNRKNEQFF. Here the CDR3 DNA reads TGCGCCAGCAACAATCGGAAGAATGAGCAGTTCTTC.

V usage is TRBV2 and J usage is TRBJ1-1; D may be TRBD1 (6 bases). The germline V gene encodes CDR1 SNHLY and CDR2 FYNNEI. The CDR3 has 13 residues. The V gene lost 7 bases and the J gene lost 0 bases, with 9 bases spanning the gap. Here the CDR3 reads CASTTGMNTEAFF. In DNA form, the CDR3 reads TGTGCCAGCACAACAGGGATGAACACTGAAGCTTTCTTT.

This chain uses TRBV4-3 with TRBJ2-7, with a possible D match to TRBD1 (5 bases). In germline, CDR1 is LGHNA, CDR2 YSLEER. Trimming stripped 2 bases from V and 3 bases from J, with 11 bases between. The CDR3 contains 14 residues. CDR3 protein: CASSQFRDSYEQYF. As DNA, the CDR3 is TGCGCCAGCAGCCAATTCCGAGACAGCTACGAGCAGTACTTC.

This clone was found once. This chain connects TRBV15 to TRBJ1-1; 9 bases fit TRBD1. The CDR3 sequence is 17 residues long. Germline CDR1 LNHNV, CDR2 YYDKDF (reference sequence). V lost 0 bases, J lost 6 bases, and 11 bases stayed unmatched. CDR3 sequence reads: CATSRDRWGQGSAEAFF. CDR3 in DNA: TGTGCCACCAGCAGAGATCGTTGGGGACAGGGCTCGGCTGAAGCTTTCTTT.

This chain uses TRBV16 with TRBJ1-5; D remains ambiguous. The germline gives CDR1 KGHSY, CDR2 FQNENV. V was trimmed by 5 bases and J by 3 bases, leaving 23 bases between them. The length of the CDR3 is 18 residues. The CDR3 DNA sequence: TGTGCCAGCAGCGCCATTCAGGCGGGGTCGGCATACAATCAGCCCCAGCATTTT. Translation: CASSAIQAGSAYNQPQHF.